This T cell receptor beta chain was sequenced during a study of monozygotic twins with inflammatory bowel disease. TCRdb reworked the 5' RACE reads into one entry per CDR3 protein, no DNA. The sample table includes fewer than 550,000 distinct CDR3 sequences. The sequence derives from a human donor with ulcerative colitis or Crohn's disease, or a healthy co-twin of an affected twin (not recorded which). Sequencing used blood.

This CDR3 is CASSYSAGGTTDTQYF. The J gene is TRBJ2-3, the V gene TRBV6-2 or TRBV6-3; there is no DNA to check the TCRdb D call of TRBD2. This CDR3 is 16 amino acids long. CDR1 is MNHEY and CDR2 is SVGEGT in the germline V gene.